This TCR beta chain was identified in a study of identical twins. Whole-study findings and limits: Low generation probability was overrepresented in out-of-frame alpha sequences shared by twins.

The CDR3 has 19 residues. Trimming took 0 bases from V and 4 from J; bases not matched to a gene: 8. CDR1 and CDR2 (germline): LNHNV, YYDKDF (reference sequence). One entry per CDR3 protein results from TCRdb running MiXCR on the 5' RACE reads. The sample shows about 570,000 distinct CDR3 sequences, nearly 10% of them seen only once. As for this clonotype: Its matching antigen is unknown.

This sample was also put to use in a study of yellow fever vaccine responses in identical twins.

The sequenced sample was PBMCs. The sequence was collected from a woman aged 18-35 years in good health. The rearrangement joins TRBV15 to TRBJ2-2, with 13 bases aligning to TRBD2. The CDR3: CATSRELAGGPPVTGELFF. CDR3 DNA: TGTGCCACCAGCAGAGAACTAGCGGGAGGGCCCCCGGTCACCGGGGAGCTGTTTTTT. The full variable domain, its missing parts supplied by reference TRBV15 and TRBJ2-2, is DAMVIQNPRYQVTQFGKPVTLSCSQTLNHNVMYWYQQKSSQAPKLLFHYYDKDFNNEADTPDNFQSRRPNTSFCFLDIRSPGLGDTAMYLCATSRELAGGPPVTGELFFGEGSRLTVL.